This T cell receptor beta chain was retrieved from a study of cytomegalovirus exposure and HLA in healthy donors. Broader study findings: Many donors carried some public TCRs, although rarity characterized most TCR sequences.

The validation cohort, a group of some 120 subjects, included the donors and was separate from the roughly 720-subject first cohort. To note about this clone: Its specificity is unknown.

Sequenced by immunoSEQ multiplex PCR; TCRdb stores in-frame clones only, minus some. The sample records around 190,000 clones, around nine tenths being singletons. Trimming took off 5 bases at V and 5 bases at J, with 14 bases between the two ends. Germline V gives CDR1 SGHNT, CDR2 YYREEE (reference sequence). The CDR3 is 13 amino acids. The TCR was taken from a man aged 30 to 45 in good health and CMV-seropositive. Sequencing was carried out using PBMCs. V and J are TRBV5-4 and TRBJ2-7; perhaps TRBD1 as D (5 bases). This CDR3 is CASSARTGNEQYF. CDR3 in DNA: TGTGCCAGCAGTGCACGCACAGGCAACGAGCAGTACTTC.